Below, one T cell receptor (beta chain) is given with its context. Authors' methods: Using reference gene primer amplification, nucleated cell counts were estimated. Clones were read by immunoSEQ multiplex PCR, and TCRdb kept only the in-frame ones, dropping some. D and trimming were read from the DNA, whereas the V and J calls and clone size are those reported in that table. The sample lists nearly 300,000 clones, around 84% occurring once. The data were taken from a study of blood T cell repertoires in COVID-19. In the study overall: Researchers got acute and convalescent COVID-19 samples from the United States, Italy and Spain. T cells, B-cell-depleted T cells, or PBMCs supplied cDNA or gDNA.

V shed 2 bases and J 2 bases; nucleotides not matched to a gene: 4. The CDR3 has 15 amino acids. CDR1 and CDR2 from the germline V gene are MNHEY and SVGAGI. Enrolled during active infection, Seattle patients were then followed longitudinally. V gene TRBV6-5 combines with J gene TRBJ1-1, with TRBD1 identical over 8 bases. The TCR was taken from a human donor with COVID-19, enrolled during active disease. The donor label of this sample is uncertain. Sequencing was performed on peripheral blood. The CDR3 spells CASSYETGVNTEAFF. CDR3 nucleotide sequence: TGTGCCAGCAGTTACGAGACAGGGGTCAACACTGAAGCTTTCTTT.